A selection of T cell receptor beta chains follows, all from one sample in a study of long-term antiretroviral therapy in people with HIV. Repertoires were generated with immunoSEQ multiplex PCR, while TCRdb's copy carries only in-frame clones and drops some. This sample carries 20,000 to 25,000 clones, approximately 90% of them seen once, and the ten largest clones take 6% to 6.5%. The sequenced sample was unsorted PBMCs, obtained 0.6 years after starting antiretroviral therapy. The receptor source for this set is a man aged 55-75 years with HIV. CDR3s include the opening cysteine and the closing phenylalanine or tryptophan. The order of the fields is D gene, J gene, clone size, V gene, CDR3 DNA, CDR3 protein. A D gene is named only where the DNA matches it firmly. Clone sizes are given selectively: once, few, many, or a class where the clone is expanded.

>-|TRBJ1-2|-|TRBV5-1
TGCGCCAGCAGCTTGACGGAAGGGAGCTATGGCTACACCTTC
CASSLTEGSYGYTF
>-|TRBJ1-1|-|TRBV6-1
TGTGCCAGCAGTGAATTGCCGGGGCCACTACTGAACACTGAAGCTTTCTTT
CASSELPGPLLNTEAFF
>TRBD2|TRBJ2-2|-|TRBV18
TGTGCCAGCTCACCTAGCGGGAGCACCGGGGAGCTGTTTTTT
CASSPSGSTGELFF
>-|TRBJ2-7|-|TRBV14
TGTGCCAGCAGCCGGACTCTCCAAAGGCACGAGCAGTACTTC
CASSRTLQRHEQYF
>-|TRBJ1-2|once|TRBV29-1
TGCAGCGTTACGGGAGCTAACTATGGCTACACCTTC
CSVTGANYGYTF
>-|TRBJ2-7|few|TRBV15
TGTGCCACCAGCAGAGGAAAGGACAGATCCTACGAGCAGTACTTC
CATSRGKDRSYEQYF
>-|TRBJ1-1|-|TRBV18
TGTGCCAGCTCATCCATTCCCGGGGGTGATTCTGAAGCTTTCTTT
CASSSIPGGDSEAFF
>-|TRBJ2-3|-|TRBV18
TGTGCCAGCTCACCAAATGGGGCTACGACAGATACGCAGTATTTT
CASSPNGATTDTQYF
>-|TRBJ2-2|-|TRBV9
TGTGCCAGCAGCGGACAAACGAGGGGATTGGGCGGGGAGCTGTTTTTT
CASSGQTRGLGGELFF
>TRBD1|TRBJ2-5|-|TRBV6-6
TGTGCCAGCAGTTACGGACAGGGTCTAAGAGAGACCCAGTACTTC
CASSYGQGLRETQYF
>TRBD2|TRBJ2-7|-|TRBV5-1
TGCGCCAGCGGACTAGCGGGAACGTTAGAGCAGTACTTC
CASGLAGTLEQYF
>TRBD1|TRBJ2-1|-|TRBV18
TGTGCCAGCTCACCGGGGACAGGGGACAATGAGCAGTTCTTC
CASSPGTGDNEQFF
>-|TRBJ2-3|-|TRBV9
TGTGCCAGCAGCCCACTTCCCGGGTCAGATACGCAGTATTTT
CASSPLPGSDTQYF
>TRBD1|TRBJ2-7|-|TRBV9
TGTGCCAGCAGCGCCGGACAGGTATTCTACGAGCAGTACTTC
CASSAGQVFYEQYF
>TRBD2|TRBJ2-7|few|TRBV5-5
TGTGCCAGCAGCTTGACGGGGGGGCCGGCCTACGAGCAGTACTTC
CASSLTGGPAYEQYF
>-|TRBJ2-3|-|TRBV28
TGTGCCAGCAGTTCCAGGGTTAGCACAGATACGCAGTATTTT
CASSSRVSTDTQYF
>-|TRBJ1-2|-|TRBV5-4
TGTGCCAGCAGCACCCCCAGGGCCGGCTACACCTTC
CASSTPRAGYTF
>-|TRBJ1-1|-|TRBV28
TGTGCCAGCAGTTTAGCGCGTTATGAAGCTTTCTTT
CASSLARYEAFF
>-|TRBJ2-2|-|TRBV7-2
TGTGCCAGCAGCTTTTATAGCGGTGACACCGGGGAGCTGTTTTTT
CASSFYSGDTGELFF
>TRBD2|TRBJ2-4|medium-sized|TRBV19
TGTGCCAGTAGGGGAGGGCCCCTAGCCAAAAACATTCAGTACTTC
CASRGGPLAKNIQYF
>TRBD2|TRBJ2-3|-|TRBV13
TGTGCCAGCAGCTTGGGCGGGGGGGTTTTCACAGATACGCAGTATTTT
CASSLGGGVFTDTQYF
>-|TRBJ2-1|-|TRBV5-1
TGCGCCAGCAGCTTGGGAGGAGCCAACTACAATGAGCAGTTCTTC
CASSLGGANYNEQFF
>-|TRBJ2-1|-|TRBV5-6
TGTGCCAGCAGCTTGGCCCAGGGACAAAACTACAATGAGCAGTTCTTC
CASSLAQGQNYNEQFF
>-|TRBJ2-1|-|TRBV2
TGTGCCAGCAGTGAATCAGCCCGCTTGGGTGAGCAGTTCTTC
CASSESARLGEQFF
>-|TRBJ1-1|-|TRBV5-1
TGCGCCAGCAGCTTGGAATTTAGGCGACCGAACACTGAAGCTTTCTTT
CASSLEFRRPNTEAFF
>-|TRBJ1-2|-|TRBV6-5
TGTGCCAGCAGTTATCTGGGGCTAAACTATGGCTACACCTTC
CASSYLGLNYGYTF
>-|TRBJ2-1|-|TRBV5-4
TGTGCCAGCAGCCCGGTCGGCCTCACCTACAATGAGCAGTTCTTC
CASSPVGLTYNEQFF
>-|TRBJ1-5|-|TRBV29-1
TGCGCGCGCAGGGGAGGTACTCAGCCCCAGCATTTT
CARRGGTQPQHF
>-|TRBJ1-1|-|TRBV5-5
TGTGCCAGCAGTTACTTCCGGGGCACTGAAGCTTTCTTT
CASSYFRGTEAFF
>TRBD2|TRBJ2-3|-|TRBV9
TGTGCCAGCAGCGTAAGGACTAGCGGGAGGGGGACAGATACGCAGTATTTT
CASSVRTSGRGTDTQYF
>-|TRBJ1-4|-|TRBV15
TGTGCCACCAGCAGATCGGGGGCCGTTGAGGAAAAACTGTTTTTT
CATSRSGAVEEKLFF
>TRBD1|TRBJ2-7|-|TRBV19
TGTGCCAGTAGTAGCTGGGACAGGGGTACCTACGAGCAGTACTTC
CASSSWDRGTYEQYF
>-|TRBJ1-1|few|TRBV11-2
TGTGCCAGCAGCTCACAGTACGAAGCTTTCTTT
CASSSQYEAFF
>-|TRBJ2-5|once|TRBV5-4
TGTGCCAGCAGCTTGGTACTCGGGAGTGAGACCCAGTACTTC
CASSLVLGSETQYF
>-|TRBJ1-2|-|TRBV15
TGTGCCACCAGCCGGGGACCAGCGCTAGCTAACTATGGCTACACCTTC
CATSRGPALANYGYTF
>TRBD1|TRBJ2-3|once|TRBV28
TGTGCCAGCAGTCCCCCAGCACCCGGGACAGGGGGCACAGATACGCAGTATTTT
CASSPPAPGTGGTDTQYF
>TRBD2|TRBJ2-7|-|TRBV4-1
TGCGCCAGCAGCCAAGGTCTAGCGGGGGGAATGAGCGAGCAGTACTTC
CASSQGLAGGMSEQYF
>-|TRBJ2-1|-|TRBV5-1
TGCGCCAGCAGCTTGATCGGGGAGTCTGATGAGCAGTTCTTC
CASSLIGESDEQFF
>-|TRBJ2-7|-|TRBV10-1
TGCGCCAGCCGCGCCGGGACGTTTCCCTACGAGCAGTACTTC
CASRAGTFPYEQYF
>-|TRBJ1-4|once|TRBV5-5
TGTGCCAGCAGGTGGACGCAGCTAAATGAAAAACTGTTTTTT
CASRWTQLNEKLFF
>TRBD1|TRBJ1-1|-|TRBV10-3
TGTGCCATCAGGAAGCTGATCCGGGACAGGACCAACACTGAAGCTTTCTTT
CAIRKLIRDRTNTEAFF
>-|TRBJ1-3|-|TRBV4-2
TGTGCCAGCAGCCTAGGGACAATTTCTGGAAACACCATATATTTT
CASSLGTISGNTIYF
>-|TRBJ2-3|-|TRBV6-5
TGTGCCAGCAGTTCCCCGGGGGAGGATACGCAGTATTTT
CASSSPGEDTQYF
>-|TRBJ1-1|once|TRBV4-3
TGCGCCAGCAGCCAAGATTCAGGCACTGAAGCTTTCTTT
CASSQDSGTEAFF
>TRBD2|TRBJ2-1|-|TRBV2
TGTGCCAGCAGTTCTGAGCGGGGCAGCTACAATGAGCAGTTCTTC
CASSSERGSYNEQFF
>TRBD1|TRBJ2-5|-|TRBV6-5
TGTGCCAGCAGTTTTCGGACAGGGGGAGAGACCCAGTACTTC
CASSFRTGGETQYF
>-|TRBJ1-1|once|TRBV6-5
TGTGCCAGCAGTTACTCAGGGGCCCTGAACACTGAAGCTTTCTTT
CASSYSGALNTEAFF
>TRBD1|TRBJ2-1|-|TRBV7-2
TGTGCCAGCAGCTTAGGGACAGGGATTTGGAATGAGCAGTTCTTC
CASSLGTGIWNEQFF
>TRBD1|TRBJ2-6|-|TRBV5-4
TGTGCCAGCAGCCCCTTGACAGGGTTCTCTGGGGCCAACGTCCTGACTTTC
CASSPLTGFSGANVLTF
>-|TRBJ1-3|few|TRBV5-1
TGCGCCAGCAGCTCGATGCTGGGTAGGTCTGGAAACACCATATATTTT
CASSSMLGRSGNTIYF
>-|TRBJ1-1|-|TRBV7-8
TGTGCCAGCAGCTTAGGAATGAACACTGAAGCTTTCTTT
CASSLGMNTEAFF
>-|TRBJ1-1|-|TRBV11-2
TGTGCCAGCAGCCCCCGGGGACTCGACACTGAAGCTTTCTTT
CASSPRGLDTEAFF
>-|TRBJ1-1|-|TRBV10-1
TGCGCCAGCAGTGATACCCGGGACACCATGAACACTGAAGCTTTCTTT
CASSDTRDTMNTEAFF
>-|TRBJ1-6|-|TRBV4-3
TGCGCCAGCAGCTTGAGAGACTCCTATAATTCACCCCTCCACTTT
CASSLRDSYNSPLHF
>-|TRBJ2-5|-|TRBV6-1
TGTGCCAGCAACTCGGGGGCACGGGAGACCCAGTACTTC
CASNSGARETQYF
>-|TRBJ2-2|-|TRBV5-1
TGCGCCAGCAGCCCAGGGAGATTGGACACCGGGGAGCTGTTTTTT
CASSPGRLDTGELFF
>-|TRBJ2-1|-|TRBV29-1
TGCAGCGTTGAAGCTTCCTACAATGAGCAGTTCTTC
CSVEASYNEQFF
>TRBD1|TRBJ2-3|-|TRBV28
TGTGCCAGCAGGCGACAGGGGGGCCCAGATACGCAGTATTTT
CASRRQGGPDTQYF